This TCR beta chain was sequenced in a study of blood T cell repertoires in COVID-19. Study summary: Samples representing acute and convalescent COVID-19 were sourced from the United States, Italy and Spain. PBMCs, B-cell-depleted T cells, or T cells were the source of the cDNA or gDNA that made up the material.

This clone was seen a few times. Seattle-derived patients entered the study during active infection and were followed longitudinally. In the original analysis: Counts of nucleated cells, estimated from reference gene primer amplification, were obtained. Profiled with immunoSEQ multiplex PCR; TCRdb holds only in-frame clones, not every one. D and trimming come from the DNA, and the V and J calls and clone size come from that table. The repertoire holds some 38,000 clones, with about 76% as singletons. The sequence was obtained from a man in his 70s with COVID-19, enrolled during active disease. The sample taken for sequencing was peripheral blood.

CDR3 in amino acids: CASLRLNTGELFF. CDR3 nucleotides: TGTGCCAGTCTACGCCTGAACACCGGGGAGCTGTTTTTT. The rearrangement uses TRBV19 and TRBJ2-2; D is unresolved. The CDR3 is made up of 13 amino acids. CDR1 is LNHDA and CDR2 is SQIVND in the germline V gene (reference sequence). Trimming cost V 8 bases and J 1 base, with 8 bases left between them.